This T cell receptor (beta chain) was identified in a study of blood T cell repertoires in COVID-19. The CDR3 sequence is 15 residues long. V gave up 7 bases and J gave up 1 base; unmatched junction bases: 9. Germline CDR1 is MNHEY and CDR2 is SVGAGI. This clone showed up just once. Original processing notes: Reference gene primer amplification in the assay estimated nucleated cell counts. The data were produced by immunoSEQ multiplex PCR, yet TCRdb's version contains in-frame clones alone and is incomplete. Clone size and V and J calls were adopted from that table, with D and trimming inferred from the DNA. The profile covers about 200,000 clones, with approximately 90% appearing a single time and 15% to 20% taken by the ten largest.

Sequencing used peripheral blood. The rearrangement uses TRBV6-5 and TRBJ2-7; 8 nucleotides align to TRBD1. The sequence came from a man aged 45-60 years with COVID-19, enrolled during active disease. CDR3 in amino acids: CASKASGTGSYEQYF. The DNA of the CDR3 is TGTGCCAGCAAAGCTTCCGGGACAGGATCCTACGAGCAGTACTTC.